These T cell receptor beta chains were read from a single sample in a study of blood T cell repertoires in COVID-19. Data came from immunoSEQ multiplex PCR; TCRdb stores just in-frame clones and leaves some out. The sample records about 240,000 clones, 81% being singletons. The sample consisted of peripheral blood. Receptors were obtained from a woman over 75 with COVID-19, enrolled during active disease. Each CDR3 is given with its conserved first and last residue. The order of the fields is CDR3 DNA, CDR3 protein, J gene, D gene, clone size, V gene. D genes are given only for firm matches. Size tells how often a clone was seen (once, few, many) or the class of an expanded clone, and some rows leave it out.

TGTGCCAGCAGTTTAGAGACAGGCAATCAGCCCCAGCATTTT CASSLETGNQPQHF TRBJ1-5 - - TRBV27
TGTGCCAGCAGCCCTGGGGGCCTAGCCTCAGATACGCAGTATTTT CASSPGGLASDTQYF TRBJ2-3 - - TRBV7-9
TGTGCCAGCTCACCTAGCGGTAACTATGGCTACACCTTC CASSPSGNYGYTF TRBJ1-2 - few TRBV18
TGTGCCAGCAGCCAATCCCAGGGTAACACTGAAGCTTTCTTT CASSQSQGNTEAFF TRBJ1-1 - - TRBV16
TGTGCCAGCTGGGGAGGCGGAGGTCGAGCTTTCTTT CASWGGGGRAFF TRBJ1-1 - - TRBV3-1/TRBV3-2
TGCGCCAGCAGCCCCCAGGGGACTGAAGCTTTCTTT CASSPQGTEAFF TRBJ1-1 - once TRBV5-1
TGTGCCAGCAGCCCTATGGGCTATCAAGAGACCCAGTACTTC CASSPMGYQETQYF TRBJ2-5 - - TRBV2
TGTGCCAGCAGCTGGGACCAGGAGGGTGGCTACACCTTC CASSWDQEGGYTF TRBJ1-2 - - TRBV5-4
TGCGCCAGCAGTGAGCGGCAGGACACAGATACGCAGTATTTT CASSERQDTDTQYF TRBJ2-3 - - TRBV10-1
TGTGCCAGTAAAGCGGCTAGAAGTAGCACAGATACGCAGTATTTT CASKAARSSTDTQYF TRBJ2-3 - - TRBV19
TGTGCCACCGGGACAGGAGGGGATGAAAAACTGTTTTTT CATGTGGDEKLFF TRBJ1-4 TRBD1 - TRBV15
TGTGCCAGCAGTGAAGGGGACAATCCCCGGGACACCATATATTTT CASSEGDNPRDTIYF TRBJ1-3 - - TRBV25-1
TGTGCCAGCAGCTTTGGGGTGCGTGCGGGAGCGTACCAAGAGACCCAGTACTTC CASSFGVRAGAYQETQYF TRBJ2-5 TRBD2 - TRBV11-2
TGCGCCAGCAGCTTGGCAGAATCCGTCTACGAGCAGTACTTC CASSLAESVYEQYF TRBJ2-7 - - TRBV5-1
TGTGCCAGCAGTTCTGTTTTCCAAGAGACCCAGTACTTC CASSSVFQETQYF TRBJ2-5 - - TRBV28
TGTGCCAGTAGTATAGAGCACTCCTCCTACAATGAGCAGTTCTTC CASSIEHSSYNEQFF TRBJ2-1 - once TRBV19
TGTGCCAGCAGCGTAGAGGGGGGACTAGGGATCGATGAGCAGTTCTTC CASSVEGGLGIDEQFF TRBJ2-1 TRBD2 - TRBV9
TGTGCCAGCAGCCGTACCAGGGGGCAGAGCTCTGGAAACACCATATATTTT CASSRTRGQSSGNTIYF TRBJ1-3 TRBD1 - TRBV9
TGTGCCAGCAGTTTCAGAAACACCATATATTTT CASSFRNTIYF TRBJ1-3 - - TRBV12-3/TRBV12-4
TGTGCCAGCAGTCTGACAGGGGGGTGGAACACCATATATTTT CASSLTGGWNTIYF TRBJ1-3 TRBD1 - TRBV28
TGTGCCACCGCGACAGCCAAGATCCAGTACTTC CATATAKIQYF TRBJ2-5 - - TRBV6-5
TGTGCCAGCAGTTCCTCACAGGGGGAAAGCAATCAGCCCCAGCATTTT CASSSSQGESNQPQHF TRBJ1-5 TRBD1 - TRBV6-5
TGTGCCAGCAGCTTAAGAGGACAGGGGCGGACCGGGGAGCTGTTTTTT CASSLRGQGRTGELFF TRBJ2-2 TRBD1 - TRBV11-1